This paragraph covers one T cell receptor beta chain sequence. Its specificity is unknown. Single viable CD3+CD4+CD8-CD45RO+ cells were sorted as the memory CD4+ T cells. The data stem from a study of memory CD4+ T cells and cytomegalovirus serostatus. The assay was immunoSEQ multiplex PCR, and TCRdb's table has in-frame clones only and misses some. The table lists approximately 65,000 clones, approximately 71% of them singletons. The germline gives CDR1 SGDLS, CDR2 YYNGEE. The V and J ends lost 6 bases and 0 bases respectively, with 9 bases between them. This CDR3 is built from 14 residues. General observations from the study: A US-trained random forest predicted CMV serostatus with median AUC around 0.91.

The rearrangement uses TRBV9 and TRBJ2-2; tentatively, D is TRBD1 (6 bases). The clonotype was recovered from an adult in good health and CMV-seronegative. Sequencing used memory CD4+ T cells from blood. CDR3 nucleotides: TGTGCCAGCAAGGACAGTCCGAACACCGGGGAGCTGTTTTTT. Its translation: CASKDSPNTGELFF.